The clone carrying this TCR beta chain was observed a handful of times. The data were taken from a study of OX40 agonist ivuxolimab in advanced cancers. TCRdb's table, derived via immunoSEQ multiplex PCR, lists solely in-frame clones and lacks some. The table has about 81,000 clones, 80% to 90% seen once. The CDR3 covers 15 residues. V was pared by 5 bases and J by 1 base, with 12 bases between. CDR1 MDHEN and CDR2 SYDVKM come from the germline V gene. This receptor was obtained from an adult with an advanced solid tumor such as melanoma, head and neck, liver or kidney cancer. The chain is built from TRBV28 and TRBJ1-5, with D perhaps matching TRBD1 (6 bases). Source: CD4+ or CD8+ T cells sorted from blood, taken in a trial of the OX40 agonist ivuxolimab. The CDR3 DNA sequence: TGTGCCAGCAGTCCATCGGGACAAAGCAATCAGCCCCAGCATTTT. Translating gives CASSPSGQSNQPQHF.